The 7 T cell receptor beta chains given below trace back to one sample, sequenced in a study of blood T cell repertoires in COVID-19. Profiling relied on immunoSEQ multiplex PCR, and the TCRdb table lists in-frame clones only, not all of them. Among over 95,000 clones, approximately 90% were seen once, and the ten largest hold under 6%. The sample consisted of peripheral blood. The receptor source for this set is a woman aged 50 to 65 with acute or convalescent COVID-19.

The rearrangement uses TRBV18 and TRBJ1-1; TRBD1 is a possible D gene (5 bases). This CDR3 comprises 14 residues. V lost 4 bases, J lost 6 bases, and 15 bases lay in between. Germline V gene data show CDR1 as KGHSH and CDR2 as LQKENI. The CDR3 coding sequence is TGTGCCAGCTCACAGGGCAGGGAAGTTCCTGAAGCTTTCTTT. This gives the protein CASSQGREVPEAFF.

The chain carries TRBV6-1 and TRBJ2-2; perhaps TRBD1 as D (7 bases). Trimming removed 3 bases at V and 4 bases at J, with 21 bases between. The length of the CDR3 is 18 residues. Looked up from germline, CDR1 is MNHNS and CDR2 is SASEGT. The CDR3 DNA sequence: TGTGCCAGCAGTGATATTGGCCACAGGGGAGGAAGCACCGGGGAGCTGTTTTTT. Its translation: CASSDIGHRGGSTGELFF.

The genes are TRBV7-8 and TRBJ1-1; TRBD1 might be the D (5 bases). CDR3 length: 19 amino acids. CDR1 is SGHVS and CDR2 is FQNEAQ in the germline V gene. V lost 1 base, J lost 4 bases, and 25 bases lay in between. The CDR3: CASSLVRSGATIMGTEAFF. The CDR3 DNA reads TGTGCCAGCAGCTTAGTTCGTTCTGGGGCGACCATTATGGGCACTGAAGCTTTCTTT.

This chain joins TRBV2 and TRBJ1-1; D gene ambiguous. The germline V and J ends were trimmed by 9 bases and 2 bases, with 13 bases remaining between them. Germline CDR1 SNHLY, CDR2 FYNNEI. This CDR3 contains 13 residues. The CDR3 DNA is TGTGCCAGAGGAGGGTCCAGAAACACTGAAGCTTTCTTT. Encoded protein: CARGGSRNTEAFF.

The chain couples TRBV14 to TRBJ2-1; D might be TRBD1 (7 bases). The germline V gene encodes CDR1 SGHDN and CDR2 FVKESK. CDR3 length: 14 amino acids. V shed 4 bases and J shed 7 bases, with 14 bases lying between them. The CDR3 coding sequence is TGTGCCAGCAGCCTTCGACAGGGAGGAAATGAGCAGTTCTTC. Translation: CASSLRQGGNEQFF.

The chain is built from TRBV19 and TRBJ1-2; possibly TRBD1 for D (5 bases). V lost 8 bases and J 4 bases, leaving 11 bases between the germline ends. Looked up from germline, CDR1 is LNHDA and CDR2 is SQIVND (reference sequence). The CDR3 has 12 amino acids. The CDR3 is CASRQGLYGYTF. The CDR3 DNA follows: TGTGCCAGTCGGCAGGGCCTCTATGGCTACACCTTC.

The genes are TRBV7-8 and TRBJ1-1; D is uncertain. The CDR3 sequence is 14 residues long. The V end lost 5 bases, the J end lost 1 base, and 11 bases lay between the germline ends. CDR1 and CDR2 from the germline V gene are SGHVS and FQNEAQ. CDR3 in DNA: TGTGCCAGCAGCCGACGGGGAAAGAACACTGAAGCTTTCTTT. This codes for CASSRRGKNTEAFF.